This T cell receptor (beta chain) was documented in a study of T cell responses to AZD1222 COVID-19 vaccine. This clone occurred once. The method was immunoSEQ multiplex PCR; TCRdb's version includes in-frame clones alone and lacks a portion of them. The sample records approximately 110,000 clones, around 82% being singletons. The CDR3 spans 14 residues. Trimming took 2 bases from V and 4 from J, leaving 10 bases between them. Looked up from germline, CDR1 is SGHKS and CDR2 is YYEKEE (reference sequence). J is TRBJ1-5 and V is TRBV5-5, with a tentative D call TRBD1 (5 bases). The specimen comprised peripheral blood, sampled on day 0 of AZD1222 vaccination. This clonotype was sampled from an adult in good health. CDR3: CASSFTGKNQPQHF. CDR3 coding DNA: TGTGCCAGCAGCTTCACAGGAAAGAATCAGCCCCAGCATTTT. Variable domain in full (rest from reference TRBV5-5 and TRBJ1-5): DAGVTQSPTHLIKTRGQQVTLRCSPISGHKSVSWYQQVLGQGPQFIFQYYEKEERGRGNFPDRFSARQFPNYSSELNVNALLLGDSALYLCASSFTGKNQPQHFGDGTRLSIL.